Each of the 29 T cell receptor beta chains below was sequenced from the same sample in a study of CXCR3-negative and CXCR3-positive naive CD8 T cells. These receptors' targets are unknown. The authors made the TRB cDNA libraries by 5' RACE using UMI labels. TCRdb re-called the 5' RACE reads and shows each CDR3 protein once, DNA omitted. The ten most abundant clones cover nearly 0.5% of a sample with 150,000 to 180,000 distinct CDR3 sequences. Study-wide points: Higher TRB CDR3 hydrophobicity marked CXCR3-positive naive cells relative to CXCR3-negative naive cells.

The sequenced material came from naive CXCR3+ CD8+ T cells from blood. Indicated subset: CD45RO-CCR7+CD27+CD95- naive CD8+ T cells expressing CXCR3 (TNR3+). These receptor sequences come from a human donor in good health. Some clones in this sample may be carry-over from other donors' samples.

The chain has TRBV7-9 and TRBJ2-1; absent DNA, TCRdb's TRBD1 call cannot be checked. There are 15 residues in the CDR3. Germline V gives CDR1 SEHNR, CDR2 FQNEAQ (reference sequence). The CDR3 here is CASSSGQGDYNEQFF.

The CDR3 sequence: CSARTSGRGNEQFF. The rearrangement uses TRBV20-1 and TRBJ2-1; TCRdb proposes TRBD2, but this gene call is untestable without DNA. CDR1 and CDR2 from the germline V gene are DFQATT and SNEGSKA (reference sequence). The CDR3 is 14 residues long.

The chain combines TRBV14 with TRBJ2-1; TCRdb's D gene call, TRBD2, goes unchecked for lack of DNA. The CDR3 sequence is 15 residues long. The germline V gene has CDR1 SGHDN and CDR2 FVKESK. Here the CDR3 reads CASSQMDGRYNEQFF.

The chain uses TRBV12-3 or TRBV12-4 and TRBJ2-3. This CDR3 spans 14 amino acids. The CDR3: CASSSTRSTDTQYF.

The J gene is TRBJ1-2, the V gene TRBV27; the TRBD1 assignment by TCRdb is unverifiable without DNA. Germline CDR1 reads MNHEY; CDR2 reads SMNVEV (reference sequence). This CDR3 spans 14 amino acids. This CDR3 reads CASSGAGEMYGYTF.

The chain has TRBV29-1 and TRBJ2-3. The CDR3 contains 13 residues. Germline CDR1 and CDR2: SQVTM and ANQGSEA. CDR3 amino acids: CSVGEKYTDTQYF.

The J gene is TRBJ2-1, the V gene TRBV7-3; TCRdb outputs TRBD1, but without DNA this stays unchecked. Germline CDR1 is SGHTA and CDR2 is FQGTGA. The CDR3 sequence is 14 residues long. The CDR3 sequence: CASSWGAGYNEQFF. Full variable domain (outside the CDR3, taken from reference TRBV7-3 and TRBJ2-1): GAGVSQTPSNKVTEKGKYVELRCDPISGHTALYWYRQSLGQGPEFLIYFQGTGAADDSGLPNDRFFAVRPEGSVSTLKIQRTERGDSAVYLCASSWGAGYNEQFFGPGTRLTVL.

The chain combines TRBV29-1 with TRBJ2-1; lacking DNA, the TRBD2 call made by TCRdb goes unchecked. CDR3 length: 14 amino acids. The V gene's germline CDR1 is SQVTM and CDR2 ANQGSEA. The CDR3 here is CSVSTSGYNNEQFF.

The CDR3 sequence: CASVAQTSGNTGELFF. The gene calls are TRBV28 and TRBJ2-2; the TCRdb call, TRBD2, lacks DNA for checking. The germline V gene has CDR1 MDHEN and CDR2 SYDVKM. This CDR3 comprises 16 residues.

The chain joins TRBV28 to TRBJ2-7; lacking DNA, the TRBD1 call made by TCRdb goes unchecked. Germline assignment: CDR1 MDHEN and CDR2 SYDVKM. The CDR3 runs to 15 residues. CDR3 sequence reads: CASRFQGALIYEQYF.

The V call is TRBV28, the J call TRBJ1-2; TCRdb selects TRBD1, and the lack of DNA leaves this call unchecked. CDR3 length: 15 amino acids. Germline V gives CDR1 MDHEN, CDR2 SYDVKM. This CDR3 reads CASSFWQDRVDGYTF.

The rearrangement joins TRBV7-9 to TRBJ2-7; TCRdb returns TRBD1, unconfirmable since there is no DNA. CDR3 size: 14 residues. Germline V CDR1 and CDR2: SEHNR, FQNEAQ (reference sequence). CDR3 loop: CASSRPGHSYEQYF.

The chain is built from TRBV28 and TRBJ2-7; TCRdb outputs TRBD1, but without DNA this stays unchecked. CDR1 is MDHEN, CDR2 SYDVKM, per germline. The CDR3 has 15 residues. Here the CDR3 reads CASRTGTGSSYEQYF.

The rearrangement joins TRBV5-1 to TRBJ2-7; TCRdb returns TRBD1, unconfirmable since there is no DNA. Germline CDR1 reads SGHRS; CDR2 reads YFSETQ. The CDR3 is made up of 16 amino acids. CDR3: CASTSNSGTDPYEQYF.

The V and J genes are TRBV19 and TRBJ1-6; the TCRdb call, TRBD1, lacks DNA for checking. The CDR3 extends over 18 amino acids. CDR1 LNHDA and CDR2 SQIVND come from the germline V gene (reference sequence). This CDR3 reads CASSNRDALSSYNSPLHF.

The chain has TRBV10-2 and TRBJ2-1; TCRdb calls TRBD1, which cannot be checked without DNA. Germline V gene sequence: CDR1 WSHSY, CDR2 SAAADI. CDR3 length equals 15 residues. CDR3 loop: CASSGTDRSYNEQFF.

This rearrangement joins TRBV28 to TRBJ2-7; TCRdb's assignment of TRBD2 cannot be checked, as there is no DNA. This CDR3 comprises 15 residues. Germline-derived CDR1 and CDR2 are MDHEN and SYDVKM. This chain's CDR3 is CASSLLRREKGEQYF.

J is TRBJ1-5 and V is TRBV6-1. The CDR3 contains 14 residues. CDR1 MNHNS and CDR2 SASEGT come from the germline V gene. The CDR3 is CASRAPGGYQPQHF.

V usage is TRBV6-1 and J usage is TRBJ2-7. CDR1 is MNHNS and CDR2 is SASEGT in the germline V gene. The CDR3 runs to 12 residues. CDR3 in amino acids: CASSEILHEQYF.

The CDR3 loop is CASANLAGHNPNTGELFF. V is TRBV10-2 and J is TRBJ2-2; TCRdb picks TRBD1, but there is no DNA to check that call. There are 18 residues in the CDR3. Germline V gene lookup returns CDR1 WSHSY and CDR2 SAAADI.

The chain links TRBV19 to TRBJ1-5. The CDR3 sequence is 14 residues long. Per germline, CDR1 LNHDA and CDR2 SQIVND (reference sequence). This CDR3 is CASIPSEGIQPQHF.

The CDR3 region is CASSSSGTGPYEQYF. The chain is built from TRBV13 and TRBJ2-7; the TCRdb D gene call, TRBD1, has no DNA to confirm it. The CDR3 totals 15 residues. Germline V gene data show CDR1 as PRHDT and CDR2 as FYEKMQ (reference sequence).

The chain joins TRBV13 to TRBJ2-7; with no DNA, the TCRdb D assignment of TRBD1 cannot be verified. The CDR3 extends over 14 amino acids. Germline values: CDR1 PRHDT, CDR2 FYEKMQ (reference sequence). CDR3 in amino acids: CASSPWDISYEQYF.

The chain joins TRBV29-1 to TRBJ1-1. The CDR3 runs 14 residues. Germline-derived CDR1 and CDR2 are SQVTM and ANQGSEA. This CDR3 is CSVENGREGTEAFF. The variable domain in full, with the rest retrieved from reference TRBV29-1 and TRBJ1-1, is SAVISQKPSRDICQRGTSLTIQCQVDSQVTMMFWYRQQPGQSLTLIATANQGSEATYESGFVIDKFPISRPNLTFSTLTVSNMSPEDSSIYLCSVENGREGTEAFFGQGTRLTVV.

The gene calls are TRBV2 and TRBJ2-1; the D call of TRBD1 rests on TCRdb alone, since no DNA is present to check it. The CDR3 is 15 amino acids. The germline V gene has CDR1 SNHLY and CDR2 FYNNEI. CDR3 amino acids: CASSTGGSDANEQFF.

The rearrangement links TRBV29-1 to TRBJ1-1; the D gene TCRdb calls, TRBD1, cannot be checked with no DNA. Germline values: CDR1 SQVTM, CDR2 ANQGSEA. This CDR3 region has 14 residues. CDR3: CSVYPGQGNTEAFF.

The chain's CDR3 is CASSLGQPEAFF. The chain carries TRBV7-9 and TRBJ1-1; the D gene TCRdb calls, TRBD1, cannot be checked with no DNA. The V gene's germline CDR1 is SEHNR and CDR2 FQNEAQ (reference sequence). The CDR3 extends over 12 amino acids.

V is TRBV10-1 and J is TRBJ1-1. CDR3 length equals 12 residues. The germline V gene encodes CDR1 WNHNN and CDR2 SYGVQD (reference sequence). The CDR3 here is CASSARSSEAFF.

The CDR3 sequence: CASSAGDRSGPEAFF. This chain uses TRBV7-6 with TRBJ1-1; without DNA, the TCRdb call of TRBD1 cannot be checked. The CDR3 has 15 amino acids. The germline CDR1 and CDR2 sequences are SGHVS and FNYEAQ.